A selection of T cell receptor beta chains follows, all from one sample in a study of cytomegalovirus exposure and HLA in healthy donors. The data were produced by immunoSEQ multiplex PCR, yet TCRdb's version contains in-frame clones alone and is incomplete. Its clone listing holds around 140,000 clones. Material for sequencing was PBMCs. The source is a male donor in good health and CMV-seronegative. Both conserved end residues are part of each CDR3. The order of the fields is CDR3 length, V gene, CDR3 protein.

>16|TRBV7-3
CASSLVGTGSYNEQFF
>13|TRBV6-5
CASSYSRGNTQYF
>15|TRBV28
CASSGDSLINYGYTF
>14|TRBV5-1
CASRRDNMNTEAFF
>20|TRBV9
CASSALAGPSVLTSTDTQYF
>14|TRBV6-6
CASSRGQASYGYTF
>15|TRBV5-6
CASSLMTGGTDTQYF
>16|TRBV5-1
CASSPKEFSGANVLTF
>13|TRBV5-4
CASSLGGEQPQHF
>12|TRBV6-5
CASRSQGHEQYF
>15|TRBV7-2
CASSLAGGTKNIQYF
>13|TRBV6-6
CASRHGVALVWYF
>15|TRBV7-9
CASSLGEVLSLGYTF
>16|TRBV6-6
CASLPPLLGKSTEAFF
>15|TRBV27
CASSLVAGGSGELFF
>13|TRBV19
CASSRTGDQPQHF
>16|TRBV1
CTSSLQRQGWANVLTF
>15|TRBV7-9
CASSLDWPGLYGYTF
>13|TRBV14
CASSQDRHPGQYF
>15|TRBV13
CASSPSPGASYEQYF
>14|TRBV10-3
CATRPGQGVYEQYF
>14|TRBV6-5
CASSPSATNEKLFF
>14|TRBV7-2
CASSYGQGNTEAFF
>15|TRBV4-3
CASSQALAVTYEQYF
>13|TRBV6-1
CASKDTVNTEAFF
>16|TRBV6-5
CASSYFSLAGGSEQYF
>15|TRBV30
CAGLGGPPGTGELFF
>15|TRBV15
CATSRADRGNTEAFF
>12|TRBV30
CAFTSGRDEQFF
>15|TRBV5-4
CASSPPGTSIETQYF
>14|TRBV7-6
CASSLGTGGDTLHF
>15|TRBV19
CASSIIDRGNQPQHF
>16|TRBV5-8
CASSLRLARTLGEQFF
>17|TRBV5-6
CASSNRRTFSGANVLTF
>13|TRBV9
CASSPGGYTEAFF
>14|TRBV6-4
CARKNNGVGYGYTF
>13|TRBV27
CASSISGGATQYF
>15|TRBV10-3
CAISGGGVNTGELFF
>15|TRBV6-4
CASSRTSGGVNEQFF